This T cell receptor (beta chain) is from a study of T cell changes during pregnancy in multiple sclerosis. The data were produced by immunoSEQ multiplex PCR, yet TCRdb's version contains in-frame clones alone and is incomplete. In the table there are fewer than 110,000 clones, 92% of which are singletons. The CDR3 is 13 amino acids. Germline V gene data show CDR1 as SGHTS and CDR2 as YDEGEE. The germline V and J ends were trimmed by 3 bases and 1 base, with 8 bases remaining between them. This receptor was taken from a female donor with multiple sclerosis, enrolled in a pregnancy study. The chain couples TRBV5-8 to TRBJ2-7, with a weak D call TRBD1 (6 bases). Sequencing used peripheral blood, obtained after pregnancy. In nucleotides, the CDR3 is TGTGCCAGCAGCTGGGGGCCATCCTACGAGCAGTACTTC. It encodes CASSWGPSYEQYF.